The 30 T cell receptor beta chains reported below all come from one sample, sequenced in a study of T cells in Graves' hyperthyroidism and ophthalmopathy. Authors of the study amplified TCR beta CDR3 regions from RNA transcripts. The TCR CDR3 was amplified in a first-round RT-PCR using the HTBI primer set. MiXCR was run by TCRdb on the multiplex PCR reads, yielding one entry per CDR3 protein. The data contain fewer than 450,000 distinct CDR3 sequences, about 15% of them singletons. Sample: blood. These receptors originate from a woman younger than 45 with Graves' hyperthyroidism that later progressed to Graves' ophthalmopathy.

The CDR3 is CAIRQGTGNEQFF. CDR3 sequence (DNA): TGTGCCATTCGACAGGGTACAGGCAATGAGCAGTTCTTC. V gene TRBV10-3 combines with J gene TRBJ2-1, with 7 bases matching TRBD1. The V segment lost 9 bases and the J segment 6 bases; nucleotides outside the gene matches: 8. Germline assignment: CDR1 ENHRY and CDR2 SYGVKD. The CDR3 runs to 13 residues.

This clonotype was detected only once. A much larger clone lies a single base off, so this may be a read error. This chain joins TRBV28 and TRBJ2-1; D may correspond to TRBD1 or TRBD2 (6 bases each). This CDR3 region has 18 residues. Germline CDR1 MDHEN, CDR2 SYDVKM. CDR3 loop: CACSLSTFFGGPYNEQFF. DNA of the CDR3: TGTGCCTGCAGTTTATCCACCTTTTTTGGGGGGCCTTACAATGAGCAGTTCTTC.

This clonotype came up many times. The chain links TRBV27 to TRBJ2-5; D gene ambiguous. Germline V lookup: CDR1 MNHEY, CDR2 SMNVEV (reference sequence). The ends were cut back, 7 bases at V and 7 bases at J, with 10 bases in the middle. The CDR3 runs 11 residues. The CDR3 reads CASTYGVTQYF. CDR3 DNA: TGTGCCAGCACATACGGTGTGACCCAGTACTTC.

This clonotype was found once. This chain joins TRBV2 and TRBJ2-1; 9 bases are a match to TRBD1. The CDR3 consists of 13 residues. Germline V gene sequence: CDR1 SNHLY, CDR2 FYNNEI. Trimming took 6 bases from V and 8 from J; bases not matched to a gene: 5. The CDR3 DNA reads as TGTGCCAGCAGCCGGGACAGGGAAGATGAGCAGTTCTTC. Encoded protein: CASSRDREDEQFF.

There are many counts of this clonotype. The DNA of the CDR3 is TGTGCCAGCAGCAGAACGGGACAGCGAATAAACACCGGGGAGCTGTTTTTT. Translated, it gives CASSRTGQRINTGELFF. This chain joins TRBV28 and TRBJ2-2; 7 bases map to TRBD1. The J segment lost 2 bases and the V segment lost 6 bases, leaving 12 bases of the junction unmatched. Germline assignment: CDR1 MDHEN and CDR2 SYDVKM. This CDR3 spans 17 amino acids.

The CDR3 sequence is CASSKRASERTDTQYF. The DNA for the CDR3 is TGTGCCAGCAGCAAAAGGGCTAGCGAACGCACAGATACGCAGTATTTT. This chain connects TRBV9 to TRBJ2-3; TRBD2 might be the D (6 bases). Germline CDR1 reads SGDLS; CDR2 reads YYNGEE. This CDR3 spans 16 amino acids. V was cut by 4 bases and J by 1 base, with 16 bases left in between.

There are a few counts of this clonotype. V usage is TRBV4-1 and J usage is TRBJ1-4; no firm D call. CDR1 and CDR2 from the germline V gene are MGHRA and YSYEKL. The V gene lost 1 base and the J gene lost 7 bases, with 16 bases spanning the gap. This CDR3 contains 16 residues. Here the CDR3 reads CASSQVLGFTGEKLFF. CDR3 coding DNA: TGCGCCAGCAGCCAAGTTCTAGGGTTTACTGGTGAAAAACTGTTTTTT.

The chain links TRBV20-1 to TRBJ2-7; 9 positions agree with TRBD2. This CDR3 comprises 14 residues. The J segment lost 2 bases and the V segment lost 6 bases, leaving 8 bases of the junction unmatched. Germline CDR1 and CDR2: DFQATT and SNEGSKA (reference sequence). The CDR3 DNA sequence: TGCAGTGCAAAGCGGACTAGCGCAACCTACGAGCAGTACTTC. It encodes CSAKRTSATYEQYF.

This clonotype has ten or more counts. The chain carries TRBV12-3 or TRBV12-4 and TRBJ1-2; no definite D call. The CDR3 length is 12 residues. Trimming cost V 5 bases and J 4 bases, with 8 bases left between them. CDR3 region: CASSAGLYGYTF. The CDR3 DNA follows: TGTGCCAGCAGTGCGGGCCTCTATGGCTACACCTTC.

This clonotype was seen only a few times. The gene calls are TRBV29-1 and TRBJ2-5; TRBD2 matches 9 bases. Germline V gives CDR1 SQVTM, CDR2 ANQGSEA. The CDR3 consists of 16 residues. Unmatched junction bases numbered 11, after V lost 1 base and J lost 5 bases. The CDR3 reads CSVEGIIAGAQETQYF. The DNA for the CDR3 is TGCAGCGTTGAAGGAATAATAGCGGGGGCACAGGAGACCCAGTACTTC.

At least ten counts were recorded for this clonotype. V and J are TRBV2 and TRBJ2-5; D remains unclear. Germline CDR1 and CDR2: SNHLY and FYNNEI. The V gene lost 1 base and the J gene lost 5 bases, with 14 bases spanning the gap. There are 15 residues in the CDR3. The CDR3, as DNA: TGTGCCAGCAGTGAAGGGCTGAGACAAGGGGAGACCCAGTACTTC. It specifies CASSEGLRQGETQYF.

This clonotype was recorded at least ten times. The chain employs TRBV28 and TRBJ2-1; D might be TRBD1 (5 bases). Trimming removed 8 bases from V and 4 bases from J, with 18 bases in between. Germline CDR1 reads MDHEN; CDR2 reads SYDVKM. The CDR3 is made up of 15 amino acids. The CDR3 is CASATGSGSYNEQFF. CDR3 DNA: TGTGCCAGCGCCACAGGTTCAGGGTCGTACAATGAGCAGTTCTTC.

The chain employs TRBV7-8 and TRBJ2-7; D is perhaps TRBD2 (6 bases). Trimming took 5 bases from V and 1 from J, leaving 18 bases between them. The CDR3 covers 16 residues. Germline CDR1 SGHVS, CDR2 FQNEAQ. The CDR3 region is CASSPRALGTSYEQYF. CDR3 bases: TGTGCCAGCAGCCCCCGAGCCCTTGGGACTTCCTACGAGCAGTACTTC.

This clonotype occurred many times. The J gene is TRBJ2-1, the V gene TRBV20-1, with 10 bases matching TRBD2. Trimming cost V 8 bases and J 5 bases; bases outside gene matches: 15. This CDR3 comprises 16 residues. Germline V gene sequence: CDR1 DFQATT, CDR2 SNEGSKA (reference sequence). CDR3 nucleotide sequence: TGCAGTACGTACCGCAAAGGACTAGCGGTAGACAATGAGCAGTTCTTC. Its protein product is CSTYRKGLAVDNEQFF.

The rearrangement uses TRBV5-1 and TRBJ2-7; tentatively, D is TRBD1 or TRBD2 (5 bases each). Trimming removed 0 bases from V and 6 bases from J, with 10 bases in between. The CDR3 loop spans 13 amino acids. From germline, CDR1 is SGHRS and CDR2 YFSETQ. Here the CDR3 reads CASSLGGFAEQYF. The CDR3 DNA reads as TGCGCCAGCAGCTTGGGGGGGTTTGCCGAGCAGTACTTC.

This clonotype has a count of ten or more. The chain uses TRBV5-1 and TRBJ1-5; a possible D gene is TRBD1 (5 bases). CDR3 length: 15 amino acids. Trimming took 1 base from V and 6 from J, leaving 14 bases between them. CDR1 SGHRS and CDR2 YFSETQ come from the germline V gene. The CDR3 coding sequence is TGCGCCAGCAGCTTGCCCCAGGGATACTGTCAGCCCCAGCATTTT. It is translated as CASSLPQGYCQPQHF.

The chain has TRBV5-1 and TRBJ2-7; 9 bases align to TRBD2. CDR3 length: 16 amino acids. V was pared by 4 bases and J by 6 bases, with 14 bases of the junction left unmatched. Germline lookup yields CDR1 SGHRS and CDR2 YFSETQ. CDR3 residues: CASSPPVSSGDLEQYF. The CDR3 nucleotides read TGCGCCAGCAGCCCGCCGGTGTCTAGCGGGGACCTCGAGCAGTACTTC.

The table lists this clonotype with a few counts. CDR3 coding DNA: TGCAGCGTTGCTGTGTGGGAGACCTTCACAGATACGCAGTATTTT. It translates to CSVAVWETFTDTQYF. The chain employs TRBV29-1 and TRBJ2-3; D may be TRBD2 (5 bases). The CDR3 spans 15 residues. V lost 4 bases and J 2 bases, leaving 16 bases between the germline ends. Germline V gives CDR1 SQVTM, CDR2 ANQGSEA.

This clonotype was recorded many times. V and J are TRBV3-1 and TRBJ2-1; 8 bases fit TRBD2. Germline assignment: CDR1 LGHDT and CDR2 YNNKEL (reference sequence). The V gene end was trimmed by 2 bases and the J gene end by 6 bases; junction bases not matched to a gene: 6. The CDR3 covers 15 residues. The CDR3, as DNA: TGTGCCAGCAGCCAATTCGGGACTAGTCTCAATGAGCAGTTCTTC. It yields the protein CASSQFGTSLNEQFF.

The table lists this clonotype with many counts. The chain recombines TRBV2 with TRBJ1-1, with unresolved D. There are 10 residues in the CDR3. Trimming shortened V by 3 bases and J by 8 bases, and 4 bases separated the two germline ends. Germline V CDR1 and CDR2: SNHLY, FYNNEI. CDR3 nucleotide sequence: TGTGCCAGCAGTGACAGGGAAGCTTTCTTT. It translates to CASSDREAFF.

This clonotype was counted between two and nine times. This chain connects TRBV7-6 to TRBJ2-3, with a weak D call TRBD2 (6 bases). V lost 8 bases and J 1 base, leaving 13 bases between the germline ends. CDR1 SGHVS and CDR2 FNYEAQ come from the germline V gene. The CDR3 sequence is 14 residues long. CDR3 region: CASAAGWGTDTQYF. The CDR3 DNA is TGTGCCAGCGCGGCGGGGTGGGGCACAGATACGCAGTATTTT.

This clonotype occurred many times. The chain uses TRBV29-1 and TRBJ2-1; perhaps TRBD1 as D (5 bases). V was shortened by 4 bases and J by 6 bases, with 16 bases between the two germline ends. Germline V gene lookup returns CDR1 SQVTM and CDR2 ANQGSEA. The CDR3 loop spans 14 amino acids. The CDR3 sequence: CSVAPGSGRNEQFF. The CDR3 DNA sequence: TGCAGCGTTGCGCCCGGGTCAGGGCGCAATGAGCAGTTCTTC.

This clonotype occurred many times. The gene calls are TRBV12-3 or TRBV12-4 and TRBJ2-4, with 7 bases identical to TRBD1. With 6 bases clipped from V and 8 bases from J, the junction kept 16 bases outside the gene matches. The CDR3 has 16 residues. The CDR3: CASSHSPDRPEDIQYF. CDR3 coding DNA: TGTGCCAGCAGCCATTCCCCGGACAGGCCCGAGGACATTCAGTACTTC.

This clonotype was observed a handful of times. This sequence joins TRBV4-1 and TRBJ2-1; D tentatively reads TRBD1 or TRBD2 (5 bases each). The CDR3 has 15 residues. Germline loops: CDR1 MGHRA, CDR2 YSYEKL. V was pared by 1 base and J by 4 bases, with 11 bases between. The CDR3 DNA sequence: TGCGCCAGCAGCCAAGGGGACGCAACATACAATGAGCAGTTCTTC. Translating gives CASSQGDATYNEQFF.

Many counts were recorded for this clonotype. The chain is built from TRBV18 and TRBJ2-5; TRBD1 matches at 7 bases. Germline loops: CDR1 KGHSH, CDR2 LQKENI. V lost 3 bases and J lost 1; bases outside the gene matches: 2. The CDR3 extends over 14 amino acids. CDR3 DNA: TGTGCCAGCTCACCGACAGGGTCCCAAGAGACCCAGTACTTC. Translating it yields CASSPTGSQETQYF.

In its sample, this clonotype was seen once. A much larger clone lies a single base off, so this may be a read error. The chain combines TRBV7-2 with TRBJ1-1; the D is unclear. Germline CDR1 reads SGHTA; CDR2 reads FQGNSA. The CDR3 has 12 residues. CDR3 sequence: CPSSFANTEAFF. Here the CDR3 DNA reads TGTCCCAGCAGCTTCGCAAACACTGAAGCTTTCTTT.

This clonotype was counted ten times or more. The gene calls are TRBV19 and TRBJ2-3, with D possibly matching TRBD1 (5 bases). The V and J ends lost 4 bases and 0 bases respectively, with 8 bases between them. Germline lookup yields CDR1 LNHDA and CDR2 SQIVND (reference sequence). The CDR3 has 14 residues. The CDR3 reads CASSTTGSTDTQYF. In DNA form, the CDR3 reads TGTGCCAGTAGTACAACAGGTAGCACAGATACGCAGTATTTT.

This clonotype appeared many times. The chain carries TRBV6-5 and TRBJ2-6; no reliable D call. The CDR3 consists of 16 residues. Germline loops: CDR1 MNHEY, CDR2 SVGAGI. V was trimmed by 0 bases and J by 3 bases, leaving 9 bases between them. CDR3 bases: TGTGCCAGCAGTTACTCGATAGGGTATGGGGCCAACGTCCTGACTTTC. It encodes CASSYSIGYGANVLTF.

The chain combines TRBV7-8 with TRBJ2-7; D uncertain. Germline V CDR1 and CDR2: SGHVS, FQNEAQ. The CDR3 contains 12 residues. V was shortened by 4 bases and J by 6 bases, with 10 bases between the two germline ends. CDR3 sequence (DNA): TGTGCCAGCAGCTCCCGGTATTTCGAGCAGTACTTC. Residues: CASSSRYFEQYF.

This clonotype was seen at least ten times. The chain carries TRBV30 and TRBJ2-2; D is uncertain. Germline V gene lookup returns CDR1 GTSNPN and CDR2 SVGIG (reference sequence). Trimming pared 0 bases from V and 7 bases from J, leaving 9 bases between. The CDR3 has 13 amino acids. The chain's CDR3 is CAWSVSGIGELFF. CDR3 nucleotide sequence: TGTGCCTGGAGTGTCTCGGGTATCGGGGAGCTGTTTTTT.